This T cell receptor (beta chain) was sequenced in a study of shared clonotypes between healthy human individuals. V gave up 4 bases and J gave up 4 bases; unmatched junction bases: 9. The CDR3 length is 16 residues. Germline assignment: CDR1 SGHDT and CDR2 YYEEEE. Deep-level settings were used for running the assay. Method: immunoSEQ multiplex PCR; TCRdb's copy keeps in-frame clones and lacks some. Of under 2,500,000 clones in the sample, around 95% are singletons; the top ten hold around 0.13%. The authors divided CD4+ cells into CD45RA+ naive and CD45RA-negative memory subsets. Sequenced sample: naive CD4+ T cells sorted from blood. Subset here: CD45RA+ positively selected. The chain joins TRBV5-6 to TRBJ2-5; 11 nucleotides match TRBD2. This clonotype was obtained from a man aged 18 to 30 in good health. The CDR3 spells CASSLTSGRAVETQYF. The CDR3 DNA reads TGTGCCAGCAGCCTCACTAGCGGGAGAGCGGTAGAGACCCAGTACTTC.